What follows are 32 T cell receptor beta chains derived from one specimen sequenced in a study of shared clonotypes between healthy human individuals. TCRdb keeps only in-frame clones here, not all; method: immunoSEQ multiplex PCR. This table holds about 980,000 clones, around 80% found once. Sequenced material: memory CD4+ T cells sorted from blood. The subset is: CD45RA-negative fraction. The receptors were sampled from a man between 18 and 29 years old in good health.

The V call is TRBV2, the J call TRBJ1-4; 9 bases are shared with TRBD1. Germline values: CDR1 SNHLY, CDR2 FYNNEI. The CDR3 extends over 13 amino acids. V trimming: 6 bases; J trimming: 7 bases; junction bases outside the gene matches: 3. For the CDR3, the DNA is TGTGCCAGCAGGACAGGGGGGGCTGAAAAACTGTTTTTT. Its translation: CASRTGGAEKLFF.

The rearrangement joins TRBV2 to TRBJ2-7; 12 bases map to TRBD2. This CDR3 contains 14 residues. The germline V gene encodes CDR1 SNHLY and CDR2 FYNNEI. The junction had 8 bases not matched to a gene; V was cut back by 7 bases and J by 7 bases. The CDR3 region is CASIGLAGWLEQYF. The CDR3 coding sequence is TGTGCCAGCATTGGACTAGCGGGATGGTTGGAGCAGTACTTC. Filled out from reference TRBV2 and TRBJ2-7, the complete variable domain reads EPEVTQTPSHQVTQMGQEVILRCVPISNHLYFYWYRQILGQKVEFLVSFYNNEISEKSEIFDDQFSVERPDGSNFTLKIRSTKLEDSAMYFCASIGLAGWLEQYFGPGTRLTVT.

As concerns this clone: The same CDR3 arises from other DNA sequences in this sample as well. The rearrangement joins TRBV5-1 to TRBJ1-1, with D possibly matching TRBD1 (5 bases). The V gene lost 5 bases and the J gene lost 2 bases, with 10 bases spanning the gap. The CDR3 has 13 residues. Germline CDR1 and CDR2: SGHRS and YFSETQ. The CDR3 region is CASRGDKNTEAFF. DNA for the CDR3: TGCGCCAGCAGAGGGGATAAAAACACTGAAGCTTTCTTT.

V and J are TRBV6-1 and TRBJ1-5; no clear D gene. Germline assignment: CDR1 MNHNS and CDR2 SASEGT. The CDR3 sequence is 13 residues long. The V end was cut by 1 base, the J end by 10 bases, with 11 bases between. This CDR3 reads CASSEGLDIPQHF. CDR3 DNA sequence: TGTGCCAGCAGTGAAGGACTAGACATTCCCCAGCATTTT.

V and J are TRBV5-1 and TRBJ2-5, with TRBD2 identical over 14 bases. CDR3 length: 16 amino acids. The germline V gene has CDR1 SGHRS and CDR2 YFSETQ. Unmatched junction bases numbered 3, after V lost 4 bases and J lost 1 base. CDR3 DNA: TGCGCCAGCAGCAAGACTAGCGGGAGGGTCCAAGAGACCCAGTACTTC. Encoded protein: CASSKTSGRVQETQYF.

The CDR3 nucleotides read TGTGCCAGCAGTTCAGGATCCTATGGCTACACCTTC. This codes for CASSSGSYGYTF. This sequence joins TRBV7-2 and TRBJ1-2; D remains ambiguous. The CDR3 loop spans 12 amino acids. The germline V and J ends were trimmed by 6 bases and 4 bases, with 9 bases remaining between them. CDR1 is SGHTA, CDR2 FQGNSA, per germline.

This chain uses TRBV28 with TRBJ1-2, with 7 bases matching TRBD1. The CDR3 runs 12 residues. Germline assignment: CDR1 MDHEN and CDR2 SYDVKM. V shed 7 bases, J shed 4 bases, and the junction held 3 bases outside the gene matches. This CDR3 reads CASTGQLYGYTF. For the CDR3, the DNA is TGTGCCAGCACGGGACAGCTCTATGGCTACACCTTC.

This chain uses TRBV5-4 with TRBJ1-6, with 10 bases identical to TRBD1. V lost 5 bases, J lost 8 bases, and 10 bases stayed unmatched. Germline assignment: CDR1 SGHNT and CDR2 YYREEE (reference sequence). This CDR3 is 16 amino acids long. CDR3 DNA sequence: TGTGCCAGCAGACTAACGAGACAGGGGGCTGATTCACCCCTCCACTTT. Its protein is CASRLTRQGADSPLHF.

This clone was seen a handful of times. The rearrangement joins TRBV6-5 to TRBJ1-4; 9 nucleotides agree with TRBD1. Trimming took 4 bases from V and 8 from J; bases not matched to a gene: 8. The germline V gene has CDR1 MNHEY and CDR2 SVGAGI. The CDR3 covers 15 residues. The DNA of the CDR3 is TGTGCCAGCAGTTCCTCCGGGACAGGGAACGAAAAACTGTTTTTT. This codes for CASSSSGTGNEKLFF.

The gene calls are TRBV5-1 and TRBJ1-4, with D perhaps TRBD1 (5 bases). The CDR3 runs 14 residues. The germline gives CDR1 SGHRS, CDR2 YFSETQ. Trimming took off 4 bases at V and 6 bases at J, with 13 bases between the two ends. CDR3: CASSPGGGDEKLFF. CDR3 in DNA: TGCGCCAGCAGCCCCGGAGGAGGGGATGAAAAACTGTTTTTT. The variable domain in full, completed from reference TRBV5-1 and TRBJ1-4, reads KAGVTQTPRYLIKTRGQQVTLSCSPISGHRSVSWYQQTPGQGLQFLFEYFSETQRNKGNFPGRFSGRQFSNSRSEMNVSTLELGDSALYLCASSPGGGDEKLFFGSGTQLSVL.

The J gene is TRBJ2-4, the V gene TRBV25-1; D might be TRBD1 (5 bases). V lost 3 bases and J lost 0, with 12 bases in between. CDR3 length: 16 amino acids. CDR1 MGHDK and CDR2 SYGVNS come from the germline V gene. The CDR3 sequence is CASSDQQDLAKNIQYF. CDR3 nucleotide sequence: TGTGCCAGCAGTGATCAACAGGACCTAGCCAAAAACATTCAGTACTTC.

The J gene is TRBJ1-2, the V gene TRBV6-5, with TRBD1 identical over 7 bases. The V gene's germline CDR1 is MNHEY and CDR2 SVGAGI. The V segment lost 5 bases and the J segment 3 bases; nucleotides outside the gene matches: 6. The CDR3 has 14 amino acids. CDR3 residues: CASSPTDRDYGYTF. CDR3 DNA: TGTGCCAGCAGTCCCACCGACAGGGACTATGGCTACACCTTC.

The rearrangement uses TRBV28 and TRBJ1-6, with D possibly being TRBD1 (5 bases). Trimming pared 2 bases from V and 5 bases from J, leaving 13 bases between. CDR1 and CDR2 from the germline V gene are MDHEN and SYDVKM. The CDR3 totals 16 residues. CDR3 loop: CASSLGRGMNNSPLHF. CDR3 DNA sequence: TGTGCCAGCAGTTTAGGGCGGGGGATGAATAATTCACCCCTCCACTTT.

This clone was detected only once. The gene calls are TRBV7-2 and TRBJ2-1; 7 bases align to TRBD2. Germline-derived CDR1 and CDR2 are SGHTA and FQGNSA. This CDR3 is 16 amino acids long. The V gene end was trimmed by 5 bases and the J gene end by 5 bases; junction bases not matched to a gene: 12. For the CDR3, the DNA is TGTGCCAGCAGCCCGTCCCTGGGCGGGGGTCACAATGAGCAGTTCTTC. Its protein is CASSPSLGGGHNEQFF.

This clone has only one observation. The chain uses TRBV19 and TRBJ2-7; 9 bases fit TRBD1. The CDR3 is 15 amino acids. Germline V gene lookup returns CDR1 LNHDA and CDR2 SQIVND (reference sequence). Germline trimming cut 4 bases from V and 5 bases from J; bases unmatched to any gene: 9. CDR3 in amino acids: CASSSPGTGINEQYF. DNA of the CDR3: TGTGCCAGTAGTAGCCCCGGGACAGGGATCAACGAGCAGTACTTC.

The rearrangement links TRBV2 to TRBJ2-1; 9 nucleotides align to TRBD1. The germline V gene has CDR1 SNHLY and CDR2 FYNNEI. The length of the CDR3 is 13 residues. Trimming cost V 5 bases and J 9 bases; bases outside gene matches: 5. The CDR3 nucleotides read TGTGCCAGCAGTACACAGGGGGCAGGTGAGCAGTTCTTC. Translating gives CASSTQGAGEQFF.

The V and J genes are TRBV18 and TRBJ2-7, with TRBD1 as a possible D gene (5 bases). CDR1 is KGHSH and CDR2 is LQKENI in the germline V gene. V lost 2 bases, J lost 4 bases, and 21 bases lay in between. The CDR3 has 17 residues. The CDR3 sequence is CASSPANPHGHHYEQYF. CDR3 sequence (DNA): TGTGCCAGCTCACCAGCAAATCCTCACGGACACCATTACGAGCAGTACTTC.

The rearrangement joins TRBV27 to TRBJ1-5; TRBD1 matches 7 bases. Trimming cost V 0 bases and J 3 bases; bases outside gene matches: 5. The CDR3 covers 16 residues. The germline CDR1 and CDR2 sequences are MNHEY and SMNVEV (reference sequence). Here the CDR3 DNA reads TGTGCCAGCAGTTTATCGCCCACAGGGGACAATCAGCCCCAGCATTTT. Its translation: CASSLSPTGDNQPQHF.

The J gene is TRBJ2-5, the V gene TRBV4-1, with 8 bases identical to TRBD2. The CDR3 sequence is 17 residues long. CDR1 MGHRA and CDR2 YSYEKL come from the germline V gene. J gave up 1 base and V 4 bases, and 11 bases lay outside the gene matches. The chain's CDR3 is CASSRSGGGQPQETQYF. Written as DNA, the CDR3 is TGCGCCAGCAGCCGATCGGGGGGGGGCCAGCCCCAAGAGACCCAGTACTTC.

J is TRBJ2-7 and V is TRBV7-2; D might be TRBD1 or TRBD2, each matching 5 bases. The CDR3 is 13 residues long. V was shortened by 1 base and J by 3 bases, with 7 bases between the two germline ends. Germline V CDR1 and CDR2: SGHTA, FQGNSA. The CDR3 sequence is CASSLVGDYEQYF. The CDR3 region has the DNA TGTGCCAGCAGCTTAGTGGGGGACTACGAGCAGTACTTC.

This chain uses TRBV6-1 with TRBJ2-1; TRBD2 matches at 12 bases. The CDR3 totals 15 residues. The J segment lost 7 bases and the V segment lost 6 bases, leaving 7 bases of the junction unmatched. Germline V CDR1 and CDR2: MNHNS, SASEGT. The CDR3 bases are TGTGCCAGCAGGCTAGCGGGGGGGTCGTGGAATGAGCAGTTCTTC. This encodes CASRLAGGSWNEQFF.

This rearrangement joins TRBV30 to TRBJ2-3; no clear D. Looked up from germline, CDR1 is GTSNPN and CDR2 is SVGIG (reference sequence). V was shortened by 5 bases and J by 3 bases, with 6 bases between the two germline ends. The CDR3 is 11 amino acids. The CDR3 nucleotides read TGTGCCTGGGCGCTTACAGATACGCAGTATTTT. It codes for CAWALTDTQYF.

The CDR3: CASSPAIAGGTDTQYF. CDR3 nucleotide sequence: TGTGCCAGCTCACCGGCAATAGCGGGGGGCACAGATACGCAGTATTTT. V gene TRBV18 combines with J gene TRBJ2-3; 9 bases map to TRBD2. Germline-derived CDR1 and CDR2 are KGHSH and LQKENI. CDR3 size: 16 residues. J gave up 1 base and V 3 bases, and 5 bases lay outside the gene matches.

The chain uses TRBV10-2 and TRBJ1-5; D possibly corresponds to TRBD1 (6 bases). Germline values: CDR1 WSHSY, CDR2 SAAADI. Trimming removed 0 bases from V and 4 bases from J, with 7 bases in between. This CDR3 is built from 14 residues. The CDR3 here is CASSESGQNQPQHF. DNA for the CDR3: TGCGCCAGCAGTGAGTCTGGACAGAATCAGCCCCAGCATTTT.

The rearrangement joins TRBV30 to TRBJ1-2; D gene unclear. This CDR3 has 12 amino acids. Trimming stripped 4 bases from V and 2 bases from J, with 8 bases between. Germline V gives CDR1 GTSNPN, CDR2 SVGIG (reference sequence). Written as DNA, the CDR3 is TGTGCCTGGAATAACAGAAACTATGGCTACACCTTC. Translation: CAWNNRNYGYTF.

This clone was counted between two and nine times. An end of the junction differs from the germline gene, which may be a read error. The gene calls are TRBV5-1 and TRBJ1-1; no definite D call. The CDR3 extends over 15 amino acids. From germline, CDR1 is SGHRS and CDR2 YFSETQ. CDR3 DNA: TGCGCCAGCAGTTTGGACGGACCAATGAACACTGAAGCTTTCTTT. Its protein product is CASSLDGPMNTEAFF.

The rearrangement joins TRBV29-1 to TRBJ1-1; D perhaps matches TRBD1 (5 bases). The length of the CDR3 is 14 residues. V lost 6 bases, J lost 1 base, and 15 bases lay in between. CDR1 and CDR2 from the germline V gene are SQVTM and ANQGSEA. CDR3 nucleotides: TGCAGCGTCGACAGTTTTTTTGGGAACACTGAAGCTTTCTTT. Its protein is CSVDSFFGNTEAFF.

This clone was observed once. J is TRBJ2-1 and V is TRBV6-6, with 9 bases that match TRBD1. The germline V gene has CDR1 MNHNY and CDR2 SVGAGI (reference sequence). This CDR3 is 12 amino acids long. V was clipped by 6 bases and J by 9 bases; unmatched bases: 3. The CDR3 protein is CASRPDRGEQFF. The CDR3 DNA is TGTGCCAGCAGACCGGACAGGGGTGAGCAGTTCTTC.

The chain carries TRBV6-6 and TRBJ1-4; no firm D call. The CDR3 is 12 amino acids. V lost 5 bases and J 4 bases, leaving 5 bases between the germline ends. Germline V gene data show CDR1 as MNHNY and CDR2 as SVGAGI (reference sequence). The CDR3: CASSSNNEKLFF. CDR3 coding DNA: TGTGCCAGCAGTAGCAATAATGAAAAACTGTTTTTT.

The rearrangement links TRBV5-1 to TRBJ2-2, with 8 nucleotides matching TRBD1. The CDR3 spans 15 residues. J lost 6 bases, V lost 4 bases, and 8 bases had no gene match. In germline, CDR1 is SGHRS, CDR2 YFSETQ. DNA for the CDR3: TGCGCCAGCAGCCCGGGGACAGGTGGTGCCGGGGAGCTGTTTTTT. Translated: CASSPGTGGAGELFF.

The chain links TRBV6-6 to TRBJ1-6; perhaps TRBD1 as D (6 bases). In germline, CDR1 is MNHNY, CDR2 SVGAGI (reference sequence). CDR3 length: 15 amino acids. Trimming pared 5 bases from V and 5 bases from J, leaving 13 bases between. The CDR3 here is CASSTPGQNNSPLHF. In DNA form, the CDR3 reads TGTGCCAGCAGTACACCGGGACAAAATAATTCACCCCTCCACTTT.

V gene TRBV28 combines with J gene TRBJ1-1, with 7 bases lining up with TRBD1. Germline values: CDR1 MDHEN, CDR2 SYDVKM. CDR3 length equals 12 residues. V shed 2 bases and J 6 bases; nucleotides not matched to a gene: 0. The CDR3 DNA is TGTGCCAGCAGTTTAGGACAGGCTGAAGCTTTCTTT. Its protein is CASSLGQAEAFF. Full variable domain (missing parts from reference TRBV28 and TRBJ1-1): DVKVTQSSRYLVKRTGEKVFLECVQDMDHENMFWYRQDPGLGLRLIYFSYDVKMKEKGDIPEGYSVSREKKERFSLILESASTNQTSMYLCASSLGQAEAFFGQGTRLTVV.